This is a list of T cell receptor beta chains from one sample in a study of T cell responses to AZD1222 COVID-19 vaccine. The data were produced by immunoSEQ multiplex PCR, yet TCRdb's version contains in-frame clones alone and is incomplete. The data contain about 260,000 clones, 85% to 95% of them seen just once; the ten biggest clones take up 0.55%. The sequenced sample was peripheral blood, obtained on day 0 of AZD1222 vaccination. These receptors all come from an adult in good health. CDR3s include the opening cysteine and the closing phenylalanine or tryptophan. The D gene is left open where the match is weak. Rows may omit the clone size; those that give it use once, few, many or a size class.

CDR3nt: TGTGCCACCAGCAAGACAGCAACTAATGAAAAACTGTTTTTT
CDR3aa: CATSKTATNEKLFF
d_gene: -
j_gene: TRBJ1-4
v_gene: TRBV15
abundance: -

CDR3nt: TGTGCCAGCAGCCGCTACAATGAGCAGTTCTTC
CDR3aa: CASSRYNEQFF
d_gene: -
j_gene: TRBJ2-1
v_gene: TRBV12-3/TRBV12-4
abundance: -

CDR3nt: TGTGCCAGCAGCCACGGGGGGCTTTACACAGATACGCAGTATTTT
CDR3aa: CASSHGGLYTDTQYF
d_gene: -
j_gene: TRBJ2-3
v_gene: TRBV5-4
abundance: -

CDR3nt: TGCGCCAGCAGCTCGGGCAGGGGAAGAGAGACCCAGTACTTC
CDR3aa: CASSSGRGRETQYF
d_gene: -
j_gene: TRBJ2-5
v_gene: TRBV5-1
abundance: -

CDR3nt: TGTGCCAGCAGCGTCGGGACAGGCGTGAACACTGAAGCTTTCTTT
CDR3aa: CASSVGTGVNTEAFF
d_gene: TRBD1
j_gene: TRBJ1-1
v_gene: TRBV7-2
abundance: -

CDR3nt: TGTGCCAGCAGTTTAATAGCTAGTAAGAATGAGCAGTTCTTC
CDR3aa: CASSLIASKNEQFF
d_gene: -
j_gene: TRBJ2-1
v_gene: TRBV27
abundance: -

CDR3nt: TGCAGTGCTAGAGATCAGGCTTTCTTT
CDR3aa: CSARDQAFF
d_gene: -
j_gene: TRBJ1-1
v_gene: TRBV20-1
abundance: -

CDR3nt: TGCGCCAGCAGTTTCGGAAGGGACGAGCAGTACTTC
CDR3aa: CASSFGRDEQYF
d_gene: -
j_gene: TRBJ2-7
v_gene: TRBV23-1
abundance: -

CDR3nt: TGTGCCAGCAGCTCTCGGGATGGCGAGCAGTACTTC
CDR3aa: CASSSRDGEQYF
d_gene: -
j_gene: TRBJ2-7
v_gene: TRBV11-3
abundance: -

CDR3nt: TGTGCCAGCTCTCGTGAGGGGCCGAACACCGGGGAGCTGTTTTTT
CDR3aa: CASSREGPNTGELFF
d_gene: -
j_gene: TRBJ2-2
v_gene: TRBV18
abundance: -

CDR3nt: TGTGCCAGCAGCTTTTTTGGGAACTATGGCTACACCTTC
CDR3aa: CASSFFGNYGYTF
d_gene: -
j_gene: TRBJ1-2
v_gene: TRBV5-4
abundance: -

CDR3nt: TGTGCCAGCTCACCCGGGACAGGGGAAGGCTATGGCTACACCTTC
CDR3aa: CASSPGTGEGYGYTF
d_gene: TRBD1
j_gene: TRBJ1-2
v_gene: TRBV18
abundance: -

CDR3nt: TGTGCCAGTAGTATCGGGCAGTTCTTCTCCTACGAGCAGTACTTC
CDR3aa: CASSIGQFFSYEQYF
d_gene: -
j_gene: TRBJ2-7
v_gene: TRBV19
abundance: -

CDR3nt: TGCGCCAGCAGCCACTCCCCCGGGGGGACTCCCTATGGCTACACCTTC
CDR3aa: CASSHSPGGTPYGYTF
d_gene: -
j_gene: TRBJ1-2
v_gene: TRBV4-3
abundance: -

CDR3nt: TGTGCCACCAGCAGCAGGGCCTCTAATCAGCCCCAGCATTTT
CDR3aa: CATSSRASNQPQHF
d_gene: -
j_gene: TRBJ1-5
v_gene: TRBV15
abundance: -

CDR3nt: TGTGCCAGCAGCCATGGGGGGAGGAACACTGAAGCTTTCTTT
CDR3aa: CASSHGGRNTEAFF
d_gene: -
j_gene: TRBJ1-1
v_gene: TRBV3-1/TRBV3-2
abundance: -

CDR3nt: TGTGCCAGCAGAGGGGATATAGATAATTCACCCCTCCACTTT
CDR3aa: CASRGDIDNSPLHF
d_gene: -
j_gene: TRBJ1-6
v_gene: TRBV6-5
abundance: -

CDR3nt: TGTGCCAGCAGCCAAGAGAGGGAGGCCTACGAGCAGTACTTC
CDR3aa: CASSQEREAYEQYF
d_gene: -
j_gene: TRBJ2-7
v_gene: TRBV4-2
abundance: -

CDR3nt: TGTGCCAGCAGAGAAATAGGCCTTCTGCTATCCCATGAGCAGTTCTTC
CDR3aa: CASREIGLLLSHEQFF
d_gene: -
j_gene: TRBJ2-1
v_gene: TRBV11-3
abundance: -

CDR3nt: TGTGCCACCAGGGGGGGCGGAATCAGCTCTGGGGCCAACGTCCTGACTTTC
CDR3aa: CATRGGGISSGANVLTF
d_gene: -
j_gene: TRBJ2-6
v_gene: TRBV15
abundance: -

CDR3nt: TGTGCCAGCAGCCACCAACCAGGGGTGACTAATGAAAAACTGTTTTTT
CDR3aa: CASSHQPGVTNEKLFF
d_gene: -
j_gene: TRBJ1-4
v_gene: TRBV5-5
abundance: -

CDR3nt: TGCGCCAGCAGCTTGTTGGCGTTCGCGGGGGACACCGGGGAGCTGTTTTTT
CDR3aa: CASSLLAFAGDTGELFF
d_gene: TRBD2
j_gene: TRBJ2-2
v_gene: TRBV5-1
abundance: -

CDR3nt: TGTGCCAGCAGGCCAGCGGGTTCCTACAATGAGCAGTTCTTC
CDR3aa: CASRPAGSYNEQFF
d_gene: -
j_gene: TRBJ2-1
v_gene: TRBV2
abundance: -

CDR3nt: TGTGCCAGCAGTCTTCGCGATTCTAGGGTCCGCTACGAGCAGTACTTC
CDR3aa: CASSLRDSRVRYEQYF
d_gene: -
j_gene: TRBJ2-7
v_gene: TRBV28
abundance: -

CDR3nt: TGTGCCAGCAGCTTCGAAAGCTCCTACGAGCAGTACTTC
CDR3aa: CASSFESSYEQYF
d_gene: -
j_gene: TRBJ2-7
v_gene: TRBV7-2
abundance: -

CDR3nt: TGTGCCAGCAGCCCCAGCTCTGGAAACACCATATATTTT
CDR3aa: CASSPSSGNTIYF
d_gene: -
j_gene: TRBJ1-3
v_gene: TRBV3-1/TRBV3-2
abundance: -

CDR3nt: TGTGCCAGCAGCTTAACTTTGGGACCAACCTACGAGCAGTACTTC
CDR3aa: CASSLTLGPTYEQYF
d_gene: -
j_gene: TRBJ2-7
v_gene: TRBV11-2
abundance: once

CDR3nt: TGTGCCAGCAGCTTGGCCACCGGGGAGCTGTTTTTT
CDR3aa: CASSLATGELFF
d_gene: -
j_gene: TRBJ2-2
v_gene: TRBV5-6
abundance: -

CDR3nt: TGCGCCAGCAGCCAGAGGAGGACTAGCGGGAGCACAGATACGCAGTATTTT
CDR3aa: CASSQRRTSGSTDTQYF
d_gene: TRBD2
j_gene: TRBJ2-3
v_gene: TRBV4-3
abundance: -

CDR3nt: TGTGCCAGCAGCGCGGCTGGGGTTGGTCAGCCCCAGCATTTT
CDR3aa: CASSAAGVGQPQHF
d_gene: -
j_gene: TRBJ1-5
v_gene: TRBV6-5
abundance: once

CDR3nt: TGTGCCAGCACACAAAGTATGAGGGATATTGGGACCCAGTACTTC
CDR3aa: CASTQSMRDIGTQYF
d_gene: -
j_gene: TRBJ2-5
v_gene: TRBV2
abundance: -

CDR3nt: TGTGCCAGCAGTAAGGGGGCAGGCGGCTATGGCTACACCTTC
CDR3aa: CASSKGAGGYGYTF
d_gene: TRBD1
j_gene: TRBJ1-2
v_gene: TRBV28
abundance: -

CDR3nt: TGTGCCAGCAGCGTAGGGCCTAGCGGGCAAGAGACCCAGTACTTC
CDR3aa: CASSVGPSGQETQYF
d_gene: TRBD2
j_gene: TRBJ2-5
v_gene: TRBV9
abundance: -

CDR3nt: TGTGCCAGCAGCCCCAGACAGGTCATCGATACGCAGTATTTT
CDR3aa: CASSPRQVIDTQYF
d_gene: -
j_gene: TRBJ2-3
v_gene: TRBV7-2
abundance: -

CDR3nt: TGTGCCAGCAGTTACCGAACAGGGACGAATTCACCCCTCCACTTT
CDR3aa: CASSYRTGTNSPLHF
d_gene: -
j_gene: TRBJ1-6
v_gene: TRBV6-5
abundance: -

CDR3nt: TGTGCCAGCAGTTTTGGTCCAGGGACACCAACTAATGAAAAACTGTTTTTT
CDR3aa: CASSFGPGTPTNEKLFF
d_gene: -
j_gene: TRBJ1-4
v_gene: TRBV28
abundance: -

CDR3nt: TGCGCCAGCAGTCCAGGGGGCTTCGATCAGCCCCAGCATTTT
CDR3aa: CASSPGGFDQPQHF
d_gene: TRBD1
j_gene: TRBJ1-5
v_gene: TRBV5-1
abundance: -

CDR3nt: TGTGCCAGCAGTTCCGGGGGTTTTAACACTGAAGCTTTCTTT
CDR3aa: CASSSGGFNTEAFF
d_gene: -
j_gene: TRBJ1-1
v_gene: TRBV27
abundance: -

CDR3nt: TGCGCCAGCAGTTTCGATCCTAGCTCCTACAATGAGCAGTTCTTC
CDR3aa: CASSFDPSSYNEQFF
d_gene: -
j_gene: TRBJ2-1
v_gene: TRBV10-1
abundance: -

CDR3nt: TGTGCCACCAGTGAATCAGGGGGCTCCTACGAGCAGTACTTC
CDR3aa: CATSESGGSYEQYF
d_gene: TRBD1
j_gene: TRBJ2-7
v_gene: TRBV24-1
abundance: -

CDR3nt: TGTGCCAGCAGATTAGGGGGAGGCAATGAGCAGTTCTTC
CDR3aa: CASRLGGGNEQFF
d_gene: -
j_gene: TRBJ2-1
v_gene: TRBV7-2
abundance: -

CDR3nt: TGTGCCAGCAGTTTAGAGGGGTATGGCTACACCTTC
CDR3aa: CASSLEGYGYTF
d_gene: -
j_gene: TRBJ1-2
v_gene: TRBV28
abundance: -

CDR3nt: TGTGCCAGCAGCGTAGGCTATAGCTCCTACAATGAGCAGTTCTTC
CDR3aa: CASSVGYSSYNEQFF
d_gene: -
j_gene: TRBJ2-1
v_gene: TRBV9
abundance: -

CDR3nt: TGTGCCAGCAGCAAAGGATGTTCAGGAAAGTGGTATGGCTACACCTTC
CDR3aa: CASSKGCSGKWYGYTF
d_gene: -
j_gene: TRBJ1-2
v_gene: TRBV21-1
abundance: -

CDR3nt: TGTGCCAGTAGTCGCCTAGGGACAGGGAGGAATGGCTACACCTTC
CDR3aa: CASSRLGTGRNGYTF
d_gene: TRBD1
j_gene: TRBJ1-2
v_gene: TRBV19
abundance: -

CDR3nt: TGTGCCAGCAACGGAGGCCTCACCGGGGAGCTGTTTTTT
CDR3aa: CASNGGLTGELFF
d_gene: -
j_gene: TRBJ2-2
v_gene: TRBV6-5
abundance: -

CDR3nt: TGTGCCACCAGCACCGGGACAGGGGTAAATGAGCAGTTCTTC
CDR3aa: CATSTGTGVNEQFF
d_gene: TRBD1
j_gene: TRBJ2-1
v_gene: TRBV15
abundance: -

CDR3nt: TGTGCCAGCAGCCGTAGACCCCTCGAAGGGCCCCAGCATTTT
CDR3aa: CASSRRPLEGPQHF
d_gene: -
j_gene: TRBJ1-5
v_gene: TRBV6-5
abundance: -